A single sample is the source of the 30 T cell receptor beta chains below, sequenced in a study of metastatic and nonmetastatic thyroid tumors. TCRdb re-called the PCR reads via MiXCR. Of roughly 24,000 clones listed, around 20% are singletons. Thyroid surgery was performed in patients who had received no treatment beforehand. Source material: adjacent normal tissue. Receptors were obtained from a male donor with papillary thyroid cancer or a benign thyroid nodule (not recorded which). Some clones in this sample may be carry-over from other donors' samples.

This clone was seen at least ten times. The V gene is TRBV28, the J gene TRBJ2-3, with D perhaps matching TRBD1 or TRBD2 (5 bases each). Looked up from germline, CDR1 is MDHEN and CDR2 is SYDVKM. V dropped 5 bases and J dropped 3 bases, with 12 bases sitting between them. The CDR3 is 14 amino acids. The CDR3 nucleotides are TGTGCCAGCAGTACGGGACGGACTACAGATACGCAGTATTTT. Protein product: CASSTGRTTDTQYF.

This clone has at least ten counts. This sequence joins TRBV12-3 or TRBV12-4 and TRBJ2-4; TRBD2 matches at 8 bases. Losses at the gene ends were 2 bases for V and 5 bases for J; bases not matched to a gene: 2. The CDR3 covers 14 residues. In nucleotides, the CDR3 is TGTGCCAGCAGTTTAAAAGCGGGGGAAAACATTCAGTACTTC. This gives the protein CASSLKAGENIQYF.

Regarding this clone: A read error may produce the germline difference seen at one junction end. CDR3 protein: CACSPGGEGGYTF. The CDR3 region has the DNA TGTGCCTGCAGCCCCGGGGGGGAAGGTGGCTACACCTTC. V and J are TRBV9 and TRBJ1-2; maybe TRBD1 (5 bases). The germline gives CDR1 SGDLS, CDR2 YYNGEE. The CDR3 totals 13 residues.

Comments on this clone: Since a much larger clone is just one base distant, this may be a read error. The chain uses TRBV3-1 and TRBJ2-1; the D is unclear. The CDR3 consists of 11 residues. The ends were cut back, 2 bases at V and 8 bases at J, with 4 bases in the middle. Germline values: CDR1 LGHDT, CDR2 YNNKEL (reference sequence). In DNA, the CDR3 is TGTGCCAGCAGCCAATACGATGAGCAGTTCTTC. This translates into CASSQYDEQFF.

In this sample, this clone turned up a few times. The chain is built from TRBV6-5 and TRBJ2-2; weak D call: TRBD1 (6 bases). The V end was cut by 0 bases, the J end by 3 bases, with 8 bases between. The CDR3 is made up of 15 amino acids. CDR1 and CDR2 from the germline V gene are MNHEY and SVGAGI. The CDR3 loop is CASSYSYRDTGELFF. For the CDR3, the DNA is TGTGCCAGCAGTTACTCCTACAGGGACACCGGGGAGCTGTTTTTT.

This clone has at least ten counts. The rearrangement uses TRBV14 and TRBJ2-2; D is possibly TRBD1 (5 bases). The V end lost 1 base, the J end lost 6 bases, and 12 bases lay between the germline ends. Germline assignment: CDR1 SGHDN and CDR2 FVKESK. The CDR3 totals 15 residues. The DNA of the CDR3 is TGTGCCAGCAGCCAAGTTGCAGGGTGGGCCGGGGAGCTGTTTTTT. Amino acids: CASSQVAGWAGELFF. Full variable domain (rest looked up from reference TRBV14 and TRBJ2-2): EAGVTQFPSHSVIEKGQTVTLRCDPISGHDNLYWYRRVMGKEIKFLLHFVKESKQDESGMPNNRFLAERTGGTYSTLKVQPAELEDSGVYFCASSQVAGWAGELFFGEGSRLTVL.

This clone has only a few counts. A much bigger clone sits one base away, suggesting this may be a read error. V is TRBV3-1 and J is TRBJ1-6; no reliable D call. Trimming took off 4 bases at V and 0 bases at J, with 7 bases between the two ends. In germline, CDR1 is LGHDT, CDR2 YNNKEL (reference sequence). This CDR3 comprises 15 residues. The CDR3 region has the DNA TGTGCCAGCAGCCGTGGGGTCTCCTATAATTCACCCCTCCACTTT. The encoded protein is CASSRGVSYNSPLHF.

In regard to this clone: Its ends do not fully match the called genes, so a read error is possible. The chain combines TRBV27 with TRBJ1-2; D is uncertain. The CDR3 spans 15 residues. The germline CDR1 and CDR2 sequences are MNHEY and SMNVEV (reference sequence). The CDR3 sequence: CAISLGGRDPYGSTF. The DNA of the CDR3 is TGTGCCATCAGTTTAGGTGGGCGAGACCCCTATGGGTCGACCTTC.

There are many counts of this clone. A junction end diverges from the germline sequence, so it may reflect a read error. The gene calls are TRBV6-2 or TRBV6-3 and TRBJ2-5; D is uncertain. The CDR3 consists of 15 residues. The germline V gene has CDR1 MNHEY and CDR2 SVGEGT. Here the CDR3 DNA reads TGTGCCAGCAGTTACCTGTTCTACGAGCTAGAGGCCCAGTACTTC. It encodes CASSYLFYELEAQYF.

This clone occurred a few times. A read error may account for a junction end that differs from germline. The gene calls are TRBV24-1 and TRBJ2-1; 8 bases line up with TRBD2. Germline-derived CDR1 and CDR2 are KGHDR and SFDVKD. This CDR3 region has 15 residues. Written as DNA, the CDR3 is TGTGCCACCAGTGCCCTGTGGCTAGCGGGCGATGAGCGGTTCTTC. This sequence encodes CATSALWLAGDERFF.

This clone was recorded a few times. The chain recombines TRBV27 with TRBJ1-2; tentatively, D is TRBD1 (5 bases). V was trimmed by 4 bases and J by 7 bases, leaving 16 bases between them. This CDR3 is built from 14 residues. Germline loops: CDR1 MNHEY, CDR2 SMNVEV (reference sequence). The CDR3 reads CASSYVQGRGGYTF. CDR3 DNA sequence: TGTGCCAGCAGTTATGTGCAGGGACGCGGTGGCTACACCTTC.

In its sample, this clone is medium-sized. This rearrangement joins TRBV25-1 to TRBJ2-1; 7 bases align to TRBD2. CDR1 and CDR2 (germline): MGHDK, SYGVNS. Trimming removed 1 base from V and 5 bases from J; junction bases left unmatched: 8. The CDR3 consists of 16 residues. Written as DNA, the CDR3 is TGTGCCAGCAGTGAATCGGGCGGGGGTTCGCACAATGAGCAGTTCTTC. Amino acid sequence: CASSESGGGSHNEQFF.

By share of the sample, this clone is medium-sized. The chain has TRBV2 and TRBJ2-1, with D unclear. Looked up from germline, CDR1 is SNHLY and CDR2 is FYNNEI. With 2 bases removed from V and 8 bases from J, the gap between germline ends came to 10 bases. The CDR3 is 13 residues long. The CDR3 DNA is TGTGCCAGCAGTGAATCCCGCCTGGATGAGCAGTTCTTC. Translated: CASSESRLDEQFF.

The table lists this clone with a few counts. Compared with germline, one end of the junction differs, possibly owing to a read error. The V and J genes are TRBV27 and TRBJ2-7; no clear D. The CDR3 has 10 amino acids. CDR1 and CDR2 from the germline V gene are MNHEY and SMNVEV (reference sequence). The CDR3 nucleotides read TGTGCCAGCAGTTTAAACGAGAAGTACTTC. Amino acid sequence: CASSLNEKYF.

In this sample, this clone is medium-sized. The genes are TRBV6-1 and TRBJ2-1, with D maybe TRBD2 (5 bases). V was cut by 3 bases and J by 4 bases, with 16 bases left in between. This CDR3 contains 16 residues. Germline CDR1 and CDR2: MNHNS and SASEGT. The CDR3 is CASSDTPDYDYNEQFF. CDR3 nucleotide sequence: TGTGCCAGCAGTGATACACCAGACTATGATTACAATGAGCAGTTCTTC.

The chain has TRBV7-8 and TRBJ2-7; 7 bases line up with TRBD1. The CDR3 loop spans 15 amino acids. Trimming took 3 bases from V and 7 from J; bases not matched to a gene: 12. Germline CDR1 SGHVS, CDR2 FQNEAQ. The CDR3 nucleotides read TGTGCCAGCAGCTTGTTCCAGGGGGTCTCTGTAGAGCAGTACTTC. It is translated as CASSLFQGVSVEQYF.

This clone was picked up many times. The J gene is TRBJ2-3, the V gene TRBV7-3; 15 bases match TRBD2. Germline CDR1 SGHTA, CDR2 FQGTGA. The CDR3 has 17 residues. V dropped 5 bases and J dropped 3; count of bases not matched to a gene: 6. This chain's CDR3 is CASSRGLAGGLTDTQYF. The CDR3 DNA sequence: TGTGCCAGCAGCCGTGGACTAGCGGGAGGGCTAACAGATACGCAGTATTTT. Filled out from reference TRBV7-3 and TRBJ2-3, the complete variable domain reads GAGVSQTPSNKVTEKGKYVELRCDPISGHTALYWYRQSLGQGPEFLIYFQGTGAADDSGLPNDRFFAVRPEGSVSTLKIQRTERGDSAVYLCASSRGLAGGLTDTQYFGPGTRLTVL.

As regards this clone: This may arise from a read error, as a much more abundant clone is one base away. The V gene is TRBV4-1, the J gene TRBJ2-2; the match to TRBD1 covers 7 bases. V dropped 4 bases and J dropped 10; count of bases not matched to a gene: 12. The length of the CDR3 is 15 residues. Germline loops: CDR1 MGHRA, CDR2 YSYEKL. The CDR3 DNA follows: TGCGCCAGCAGCCGCGACAGGGTTCGGCCCGTGGAGCTGTTTTTT. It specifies CASSRDRVRPVELFF.

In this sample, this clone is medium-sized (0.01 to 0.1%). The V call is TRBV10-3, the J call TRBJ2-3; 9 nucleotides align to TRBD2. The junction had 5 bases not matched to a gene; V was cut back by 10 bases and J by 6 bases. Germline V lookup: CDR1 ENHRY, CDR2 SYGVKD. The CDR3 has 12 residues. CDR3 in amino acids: CATSGIIDTQYF. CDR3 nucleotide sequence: TGTGCCACTAGCGGGATTATCGATACGCAGTATTTT.

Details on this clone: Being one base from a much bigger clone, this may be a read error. The CDR3 DNA reads TGTGCCAGCAGCTTGGGACTAACGGGGCTAGATACGCAGTATTTT. Its translation: CASSLGLTGLDTQYF. V usage is TRBV5-6 and J usage is TRBJ2-3; either TRBD1 or TRBD2 may fit D (5 bases each). Germline CDR1 is SGHDT and CDR2 is YYEEEE. Deletions cut 0 bases from V and 5 bases from J, with 13 bases between. This CDR3 region has 15 residues.

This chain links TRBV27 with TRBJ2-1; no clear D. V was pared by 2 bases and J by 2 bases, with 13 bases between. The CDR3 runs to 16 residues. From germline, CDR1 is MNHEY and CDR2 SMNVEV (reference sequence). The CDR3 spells CASSLIGLRTYNEQFF. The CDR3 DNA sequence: TGTGCCAGCAGTTTAATAGGGCTCAGAACCTACAATGAGCAGTTCTTC.

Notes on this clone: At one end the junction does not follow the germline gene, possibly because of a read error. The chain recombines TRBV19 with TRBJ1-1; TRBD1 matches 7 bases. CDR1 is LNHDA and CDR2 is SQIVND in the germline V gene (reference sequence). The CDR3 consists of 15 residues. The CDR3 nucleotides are TGCGCCAGTAGTCCCCAGGGGGGAATGAACACTGAAGCTTTCTTT. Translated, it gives CASSPQGGMNTEAFF.

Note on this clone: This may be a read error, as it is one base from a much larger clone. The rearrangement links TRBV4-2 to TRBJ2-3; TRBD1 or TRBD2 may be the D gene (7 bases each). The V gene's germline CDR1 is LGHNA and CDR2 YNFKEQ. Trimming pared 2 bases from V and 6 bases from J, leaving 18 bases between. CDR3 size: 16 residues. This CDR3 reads CASSQSPPGGEDTQYF. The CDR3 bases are TGTGCCAGCAGCCAATCCCCTCCAGGGGGGGAGGATACGCAGTATTTT.

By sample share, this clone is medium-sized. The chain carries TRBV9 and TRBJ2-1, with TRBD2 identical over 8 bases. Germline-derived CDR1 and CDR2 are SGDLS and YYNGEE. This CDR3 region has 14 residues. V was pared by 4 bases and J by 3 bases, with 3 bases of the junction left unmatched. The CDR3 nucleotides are TGTGCCAGCAGCCTCGGGGGGGACTACAATGAGCAGTTCTTC. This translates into CASSLGGDYNEQFF.

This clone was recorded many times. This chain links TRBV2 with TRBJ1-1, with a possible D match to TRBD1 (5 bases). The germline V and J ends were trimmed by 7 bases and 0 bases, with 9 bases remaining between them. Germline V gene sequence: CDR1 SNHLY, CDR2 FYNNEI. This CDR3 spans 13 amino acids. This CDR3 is CASKGQVNTEAFF. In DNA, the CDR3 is TGTGCCAGCAAGGGGCAGGTGAACACTGAAGCTTTCTTT.

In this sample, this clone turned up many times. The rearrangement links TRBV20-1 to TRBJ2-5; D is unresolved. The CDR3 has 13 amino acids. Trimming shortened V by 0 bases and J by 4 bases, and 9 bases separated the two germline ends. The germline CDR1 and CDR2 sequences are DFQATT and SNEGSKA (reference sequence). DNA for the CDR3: TGCAGTGCTAGAGATCTGGATGGAGAGACCCAGTACTTC. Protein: CSARDLDGETQYF.

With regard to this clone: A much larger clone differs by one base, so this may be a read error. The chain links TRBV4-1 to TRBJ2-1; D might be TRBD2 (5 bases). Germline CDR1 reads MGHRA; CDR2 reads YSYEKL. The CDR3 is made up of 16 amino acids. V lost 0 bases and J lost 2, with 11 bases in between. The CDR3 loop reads CASSQDPSWAYNEQFF. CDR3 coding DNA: TGCGCCAGCAGCCAAGATCCTAGCTGGGCCTACAATGAGCAGTTCTTC.

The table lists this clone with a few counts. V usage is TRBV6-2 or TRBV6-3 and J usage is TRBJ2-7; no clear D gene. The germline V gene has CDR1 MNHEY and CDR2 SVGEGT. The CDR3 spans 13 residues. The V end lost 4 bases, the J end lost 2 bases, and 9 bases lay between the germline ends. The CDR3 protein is CASSLDAPYEQYF. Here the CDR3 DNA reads TGTGCCAGCAGTTTGGACGCTCCCTACGAGCAGTACTTC.

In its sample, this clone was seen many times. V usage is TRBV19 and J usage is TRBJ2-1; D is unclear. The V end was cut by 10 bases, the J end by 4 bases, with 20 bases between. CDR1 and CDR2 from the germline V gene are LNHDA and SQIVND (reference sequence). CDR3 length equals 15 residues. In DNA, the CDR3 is TGTGCCACCACGGTGGGGTTGGGCGCATACAATGAGCAGTTCTTC. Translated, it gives CATTVGLGAYNEQFF.

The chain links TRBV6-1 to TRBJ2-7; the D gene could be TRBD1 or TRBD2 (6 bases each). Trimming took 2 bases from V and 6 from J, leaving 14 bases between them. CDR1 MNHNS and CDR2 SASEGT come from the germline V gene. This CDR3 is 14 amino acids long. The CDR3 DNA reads TGTGCCAGCAGTGAATGGGGGGCGCGTCTCGAGCAGTACTTC. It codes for CASSEWGARLEQYF.